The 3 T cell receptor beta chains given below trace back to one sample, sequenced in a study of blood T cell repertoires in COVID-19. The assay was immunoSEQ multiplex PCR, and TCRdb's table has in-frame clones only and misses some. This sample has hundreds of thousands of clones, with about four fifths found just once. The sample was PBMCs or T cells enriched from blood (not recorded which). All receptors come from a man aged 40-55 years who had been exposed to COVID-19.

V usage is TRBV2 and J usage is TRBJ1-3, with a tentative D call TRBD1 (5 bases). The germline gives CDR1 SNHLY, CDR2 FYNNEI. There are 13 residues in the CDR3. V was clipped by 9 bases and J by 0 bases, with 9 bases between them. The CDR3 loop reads CARTGSSGNTIYF. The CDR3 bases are TGTGCCAGAACAGGAAGCTCTGGAAACACCATATATTTT.

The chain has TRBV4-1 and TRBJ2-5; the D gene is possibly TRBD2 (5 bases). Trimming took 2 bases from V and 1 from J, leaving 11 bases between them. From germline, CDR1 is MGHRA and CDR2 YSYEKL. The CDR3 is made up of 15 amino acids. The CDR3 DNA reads TGCGCCAGCAGCCAATCAAACGGGGTCCAAGAGACCCAGTACTTC. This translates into CASSQSNGVQETQYF.

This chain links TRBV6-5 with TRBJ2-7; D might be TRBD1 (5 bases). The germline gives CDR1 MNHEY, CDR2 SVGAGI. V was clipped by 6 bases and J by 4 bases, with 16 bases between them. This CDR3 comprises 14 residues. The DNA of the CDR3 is TGTGCCAGCAGCCCCGGACAACCAATTTACGAGCAGTACTTC. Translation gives CASSPGQPIYEQYF.